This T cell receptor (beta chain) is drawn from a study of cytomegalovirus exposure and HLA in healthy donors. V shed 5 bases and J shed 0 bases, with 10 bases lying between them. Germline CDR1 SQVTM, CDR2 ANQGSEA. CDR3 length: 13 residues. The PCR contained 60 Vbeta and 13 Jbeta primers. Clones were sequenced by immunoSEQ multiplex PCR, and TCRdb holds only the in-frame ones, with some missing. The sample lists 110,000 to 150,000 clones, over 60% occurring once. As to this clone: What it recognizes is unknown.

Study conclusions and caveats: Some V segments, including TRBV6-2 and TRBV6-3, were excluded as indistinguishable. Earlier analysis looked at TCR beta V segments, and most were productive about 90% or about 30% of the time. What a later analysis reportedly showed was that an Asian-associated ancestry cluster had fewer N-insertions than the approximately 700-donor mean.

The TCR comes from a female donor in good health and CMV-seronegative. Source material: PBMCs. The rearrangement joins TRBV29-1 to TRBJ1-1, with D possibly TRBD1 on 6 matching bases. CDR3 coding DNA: TGCAGCGTTCGAGGACAGTTGAACACTGAAGCTTTCTTT. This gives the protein CSVRGQLNTEAFF.